Detailed here is one T cell receptor (beta chain). Antigen: not known. This specimen comes from a study of T cells after yellow fever vaccination. Germline V gene sequence: CDR1 MNHEY, CDR2 SMNVEV (reference sequence). The CDR3 has 15 amino acids. Between the trimmed V and J ends, which lost 2 bases and 4 bases, there was a span of 11 bases. Universal primer sites and UMIs were introduced during 5'RACE template-switching synthesis of TCR cDNA. Each CDR3 protein gets one entry after TCRdb re-called the 5' RACE reads with MiXCR. The sample includes 100,000 to 150,000 distinct CDR3 sequences, 13% to 15% of them seen just once. Study results and limitations: Most primary-vaccination clones reappeared after the booster (about 95% CD4, more than 70% CD8).

This chain links TRBV27 with TRBJ2-2, with D possibly matching TRBD2 (5 bases). The sequencing used CD8+ T cells sorted from PBMCs, collected 5 days after the yellow fever booster vaccination. This clonotype was obtained from a young man who received the YFV17D yellow fever vaccine. CDR3 sequence (DNA): TGTGCCAGCAGTTTAGGGCACCGGGGCACCGGGGAGCTGTTTTTT. Protein product: CASSLGHRGTGELFF.